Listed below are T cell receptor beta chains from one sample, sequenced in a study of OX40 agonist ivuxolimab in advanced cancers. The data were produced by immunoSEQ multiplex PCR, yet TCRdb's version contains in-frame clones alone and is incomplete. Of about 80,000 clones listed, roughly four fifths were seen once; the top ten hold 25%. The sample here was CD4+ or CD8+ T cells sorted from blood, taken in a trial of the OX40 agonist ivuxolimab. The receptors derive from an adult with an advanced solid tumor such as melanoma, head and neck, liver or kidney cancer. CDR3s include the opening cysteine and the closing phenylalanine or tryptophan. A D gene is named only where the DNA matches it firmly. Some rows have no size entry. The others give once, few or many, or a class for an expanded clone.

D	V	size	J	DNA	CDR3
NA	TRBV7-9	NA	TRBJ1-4	TGTGCCAGCAGCCCCAGGGGCGAACTTAATGAAAAACTGTTTTTT	CASSPRGELNEKLFF
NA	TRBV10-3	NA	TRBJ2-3	TGTGCCATCAGTGACAGGGTTGAAGATACGCAGTATTTT	CAISDRVEDTQYF
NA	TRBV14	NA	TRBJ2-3	TGTGCCAGCAGCCAAGATGGTCTACCCCTCTACACAGATACGCAGTATTTT	CASSQDGLPLYTDTQYF
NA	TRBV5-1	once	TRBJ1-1	TGCGCCAGCAGTTATTGGGGGAGCACAGGAGACTTGAACACTGAAGCTTTCTTT	CASSYWGSTGDLNTEAFF
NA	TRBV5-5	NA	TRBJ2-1	TGTGCCAGCAATCGGGCGACTGGTTACAATGAGCAGTTCTTC	CASNRATGYNEQFF
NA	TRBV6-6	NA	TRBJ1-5	TGTGCCAGCAGTTCCCACTCGCCCCGCAATCAGCCCCAGCATTTT	CASSSHSPRNQPQHF
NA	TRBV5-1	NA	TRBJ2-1	TGCGCCAGCAGCCCCCGGGAACAGGGTGAGCAGTTCTTC	CASSPREQGEQFF
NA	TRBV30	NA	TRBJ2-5	TGTGCCTGGAGTTTCGGGGGAGAGACCCAGTACTTC	CAWSFGGETQYF
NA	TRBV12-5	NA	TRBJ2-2	TGTGCTAGTGGCCCACCTTGGGGGGAAGGCACCGGGGAGCTGTTTTTT	CASGPPWGEGTGELFF
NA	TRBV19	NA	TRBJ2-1	TGTGCCAGTAGTATCTGGCAGGGGTCCTACAATGAGCAGTTCTTC	CASSIWQGSYNEQFF
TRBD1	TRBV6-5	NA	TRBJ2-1	TGTGCCAGCAGTTACTCGAGGGACAGGGGGCGGGGTGAGCAGTTCTTC	CASSYSRDRGRGEQFF
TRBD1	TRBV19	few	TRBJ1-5	TGTGCCAGTAGTCGGGGACAGGGGGATGGTCAGCCCCAGCATTTT	CASSRGQGDGQPQHF
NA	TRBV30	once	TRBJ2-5	TGTGCCTGGAGAATTAGCAGGCAAGAGACCCAGTACTTC	CAWRISRQETQYF
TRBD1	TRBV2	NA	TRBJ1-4	TGTGCCAGCATAGGGGGCGGCGAAAAACTGTTTTTT	CASIGGGEKLFF
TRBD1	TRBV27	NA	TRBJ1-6	TGTGCCAGCAGTTTATATCTATCTTGGGGACAGGCTTATAATTCACCCCTCCACTTT	CASSLYLSWGQAYNSPLHF
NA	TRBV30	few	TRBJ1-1	TGTGCCTGGACAGGGGTTACGAACACTGAAGCTTTCTTT	CAWTGVTNTEAFF
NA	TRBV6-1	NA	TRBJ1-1	TGTGCCAGCTCACGGACGGGGAACACTGAAGCTTTCTTT	CASSRTGNTEAFF
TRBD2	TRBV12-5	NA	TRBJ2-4	TGTGCTAGTGGCACCGGACTAGGAAGGAACATTCAGTACTTC	CASGTGLGRNIQYF
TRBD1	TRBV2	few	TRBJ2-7	TGTGCCAGCAGTGGGGACAGAGGAAGTTCCTACGAGCAGTACTTC	CASSGDRGSSYEQYF